This entry concerns a single T cell receptor beta chain. This entry is derived from a study of cytomegalovirus exposure and HLA in healthy donors. Study in general: Samples from HLA-typed donors yielded about 80 million unique TCRs in an early data release.

Vbeta (60) and Jbeta (13) primers were used in the PCR. Sequencing used immunoSEQ multiplex PCR; TCRdb keeps in-frame clones, though not all of them. This repertoire shows more than 150,000 clones, 75% to 90% found once; its top ten account for roughly 2.6%. The V and J ends lost 5 bases and 9 bases, in that order; junction bases with no gene match: 7. CDR3 size: 15 residues. Germline lookup yields CDR1 KGHSH and CDR2 LQKENI. The sequencing sample was made of PBMCs. This clonotype was obtained from a woman between 50 and 59 years old in good health and CMV-seropositive. The chain couples TRBV18 to TRBJ2-2; 12 nucleotides line up with TRBD1. CDR3: CASSAGTGGARELFF. The CDR3 region has the DNA TGTGCCAGCTCAGCCGGGACAGGGGGCGCGAGGGAGCTGTTTTTT.